This TCR beta chain was sequenced during a study of cytomegalovirus exposure and HLA in healthy donors. Repertoires were generated with immunoSEQ multiplex PCR, while TCRdb's copy carries only in-frame clones and drops some. Among some 240,000 clones listed, approximately 84% were seen once. In the case of this clone: Its antigen remains unidentified.

General study points: 150 or so TCR beta chains were listed as cytomegalovirus-associated.

The J segment lost 9 bases and the V segment lost 3 bases, leaving 12 bases of the junction unmatched. The CDR3 contains 16 residues. The V gene's germline CDR1 is SEHNR and CDR2 FQNEAQ (reference sequence). Sequencing used PBMCs. This chain uses TRBV7-9 with TRBJ2-1; 9 positions match TRBD1. This TCR derives from a woman aged 25 to 39 in good health and CMV-seropositive. The CDR3 DNA reads TGTGCCAGCAGCTTTGGGGACAGGGATGTGATCGGTGAGCAGTTCTTC. As protein: CASSFGDRDVIGEQFF.